The rows below give T cell receptor beta chains drawn from one sample of a study of memory CD4+ T cells and cytomegalovirus serostatus. Measured with immunoSEQ multiplex PCR; TCRdb has only the in-frame clones, and not every one. Of about 42,000 clones in the sample, approximately 84% were seen once. Sequencing was carried out using memory CD4+ T cells from blood. The source is an adult in good health and CMV-seronegative. The CDR3 runs from the conserved cysteine through the conserved F or W. A D gene is named only where the DNA matches it firmly. Clone size appears in some rows only: once, few, many, or a class for an expanded clone.

CASSQAGGLANVLTF	TGCGCCAGCAGCCAAGCAGGGGGGCTAGCCAACGTCCTGACTTTC	-	-	TRBV4-1	TRBJ2-6
CASSWPVGAKEGNEQFF	TGCGCCAGCAGCTGGCCGGTTGGGGCCAAAGAAGGCAATGAGCAGTTCTTC	-	-	TRBV5-1	TRBJ2-1
CASRIDRFEKLFF	TGTGCCAGCAGAATAGACAGATTTGAAAAACTGTTTTTT	-	-	TRBV2	TRBJ1-4
CASSLGGRESEAFF	TGCGCCAGCAGCTTGGGGGGACGGGAATCTGAAGCTTTCTTT	-	-	TRBV5-1	TRBJ1-1
CASSRRPGQGYEQYF	TGTGCCAGCAGTCGTCGGCCGGGACAGGGATACGAGCAGTACTTC	TRBD1	-	TRBV27	TRBJ2-7
CASSGDGENQPQHF	TGTGCCAGCTCAGGGGACGGGGAAAATCAGCCCCAGCATTTT	-	-	TRBV18	TRBJ1-5
CASSQPTGQSEAFF	TGTGCCAGCAGCCAACCGACGGGGCAAAGTGAAGCTTTCTTT	-	-	TRBV7-2	TRBJ1-1
CSVEFPKSNEQFF	TGCAGCGTTGAATTCCCGAAGAGCAATGAGCAGTTCTTC	-	-	TRBV29-1	TRBJ2-1
CASSLVAGGELFF	TGTGCCAGCAGCTTAGTGGCGGGGGGGGAGCTGTTTTTT	-	-	TRBV11-3	TRBJ2-2
CASSLQILGLRTEALNTGELFF	TGTGCCAGCTCACTCCAGATACTAGGGCTTAGGACCGAAGCGTTGAACACCGGGGAGCTGTTTTTT	-	-	TRBV18	TRBJ2-2
CASSISGGAIAGEQFF	TGCGCCAGCAGCATTAGCGGGGGGGCCATCGCAGGTGAGCAGTTCTTC	TRBD2	-	TRBV5-1	TRBJ2-1
CASSEVWQGTEETQYF	TGTGCCAGCAGTGAAGTGTGGCAGGGAACAGAAGAGACCCAGTACTTC	-	once	TRBV6-1	TRBJ2-5
CASSPAGTQYF	TGTGCCAGCAGCCCGGCCGGGACCCAGTACTTC	-	-	TRBV5-5	TRBJ2-5
CASRPLARNEQFF	TGTGCCAGCAGGCCTCTAGCGCGGAATGAGCAGTTCTTC	-	-	TRBV27	TRBJ2-1
CASSPVPSDTDTQYF	TGTGCCAGCTCACCTGTCCCCAGCGACACAGATACGCAGTATTTT	-	-	TRBV18	TRBJ2-3
CAWSARADNEQYF	TGTGCCTGGAGTGCGAGGGCAGACAACGAGCAGTACTTC	-	-	TRBV30	TRBJ2-7
CASSEDGGSGNTIYF	TGTGCCAGCTCGGAAGACGGGGGCTCTGGAAACACCATATATTTT	-	-	TRBV7-6	TRBJ1-3
CSAQGNQPQHF	TGCAGTGCTCAGGGGAATCAGCCCCAGCATTTT	-	medium-sized	TRBV20-1	TRBJ1-5
CASSSRAWIGELFF	TGTGCCAGCAGTTCAAGGGCCTGGATCGGGGAGCTGTTTTTT	-	-	TRBV7-2	TRBJ2-2
CASSFSGNTHEKLFF	TGTGCCAGCAGCTTTTCCGGGAACACGCACGAAAAACTGTTTTTT	-	-	TRBV11-2	TRBJ1-4
CASNRRENTEAFF	TGTGCCAGTAATCGCCGGGAGAACACTGAAGCTTTCTTT	-	-	TRBV19	TRBJ1-1
CSVVKSQGTEAFF	TGCAGCGTGGTCAAGTCTCAGGGGACTGAAGCTTTCTTT	-	few	TRBV29-1	TRBJ1-1
CASSLVLSGPNEQFF	TGTGCCAGCAGCTTAGTCCTTAGCGGTCCTAATGAGCAGTTCTTC	-	-	TRBV7-2	TRBJ2-1
CASSFGNSGNTIYF	TGTGCCAGCAGTTTCGGGAACTCTGGAAACACCATATATTTT	-	-	TRBV27	TRBJ1-3
CASTSTSGGYNEQFF	TGTGCCAGCACCTCGACTAGCGGGGGGTACAATGAGCAGTTCTTC	TRBD2	-	TRBV11-2	TRBJ2-1
CASSLAAESFGTQYF	TGTGCCAGCAGCTTGGCAGCGGAGTCCTTCGGGACCCAGTACTTC	-	-	TRBV5-4	TRBJ2-5
CASSLGMNTEAFF	TGCGCCAGCAGCTTAGGAATGAACACTGAAGCTTTCTTT	-	-	TRBV5-1	TRBJ1-1
CASSSQPGTGASEQYF	TGTGCCAGCAGCTCGCAACCCGGGACAGGGGCATCCGAGCAGTACTTC	TRBD1	-	TRBV5-6	TRBJ2-7
CASSIDARVGNSGNTIYF	TGTGCCAGTAGTATAGACGCTCGTGTGGGAAACTCTGGAAACACCATATATTTT	-	-	TRBV19	TRBJ1-3
CASKGKLTSGGLYEQYF	TGTGCCAGCAAAGGGAAATTGACTAGCGGGGGCCTTTACGAGCAGTACTTC	TRBD2	once	TRBV7-2	TRBJ2-7
CASSPRGSGGRGYEQYF	TGTGCCAGCAGCCCAAGGGGTTCGGGGGGCCGCGGCTACGAGCAGTACTTC	-	-	TRBV7-2	TRBJ2-7
CAIRTTGIAAEAFF	TGTGCCATCAGAACAACAGGGATCGCGGCTGAAGCTTTCTTT	-	-	TRBV6-6	TRBJ1-1
CASSIQTGDYGYTF	TGTGCCAGCAGCATACAGACAGGGGACTATGGCTACACCTTC	TRBD1	few	TRBV9	TRBJ1-2
CASSLSQVNTEAFF	TGTGCCAGCAGTTTATCACAGGTGAACACTGAAGCTTTCTTT	-	medium-sized	TRBV28	TRBJ1-1
CASSKVSGTGLRTSPLHF	TGTGCCAGCAGTAAAGTTTCCGGGACAGGGCTTAGGACTTCACCCCTCCACTTT	TRBD1	-	TRBV25-1	TRBJ1-6
CASSLGSSGVLNEQFF	TGCGCCAGCAGCTTGGGGTCTAGCGGGGTTTTGAATGAGCAGTTCTTC	TRBD2	-	TRBV5-1	TRBJ2-1
CASSYSIRGPYEQYF	TGTGCCAGCAGTTACTCGATCAGGGGCCCCTACGAGCAGTACTTC	-	-	TRBV6-5	TRBJ2-7
CASSDVPGRRLGEQYF	TGTGCCAGCAGCGACGTACCGGGTCGAAGGTTGGGGGAGCAGTACTTC	-	-	TRBV9	TRBJ2-7
CASSRGLAYEQYF	TGTGCCAGTAGTCGGGGGTTGGCTTACGAGCAGTACTTC	-	once	TRBV19	TRBJ2-7
CASRRTGARTGELFF	TGCGCCAGCAGGCGGACAGGGGCTAGAACCGGGGAGCTGTTTTTT	TRBD1	-	TRBV5-1	TRBJ2-2
CASSSRPGQRKAFF	TGTGCCAGCAGTTCCCGTCCGGGACAGAGAAAAGCTTTCTTT	TRBD1	-	TRBV28	TRBJ1-1
CASSSAPGWTEAFF	TGCGCCAGCAGCTCCGCCCCAGGGTGGACTGAAGCTTTCTTT	-	-	TRBV5-1	TRBJ1-1
CASSPGQGGYGYTF	TGTGCCAGTAGTCCGGGACAGGGAGGCTATGGCTACACCTTC	TRBD1	-	TRBV19	TRBJ1-2
CASSGSSYNSPLHF	TGTGCCAGCAGTGGGAGCTCCTATAATTCACCCCTCCACTTT	-	-	TRBV6-1	TRBJ1-6
CASSPGRYEQYF	TGTGCCAGCAGTCCCGGGCGCTACGAGCAGTACTTC	-	-	TRBV6-5	TRBJ2-7
CASSLPGEEGYTF	TGCGCCAGCAGCTTGCCCGGGGAAGAAGGCTACACCTTC	-	-	TRBV5-1	TRBJ1-2
CASSTLGGGGGGYTF	TGTGCCAGCAGCACCCTCGGTGGAGGGGGAGGCGGCTACACCTTC	-	-	TRBV7-6	TRBJ1-2